The present T cell receptor beta chain was sequenced within a study of T cells in Graves' hyperthyroidism and ophthalmopathy. In the study overall: Sampling of peripheral blood happened at initial diagnosis, prior to any treatment. Study-level findings and limits: In validation, the model predicted ophthalmopathy. These predictions came a median roughly six months before onset.

Researchers took RNA transcripts and amplified the TCR beta CDR3 regions from them. The primer set for the first-round RT-PCR of the TCR CDR3 was HTBI. A single record per CDR3 protein comes from TCRdb applying MiXCR to the multiplex PCR reads. Of more than 450,000 distinct CDR3 sequences listed, about 20% are singletons. A note on this clonotype: Its antigen remains unknown.

Diagnoses were established using clinical symptoms, serum thyroxine and TRAb, thyroid ultrasound and orbital computed tomography. Germline values: CDR1 SGHNT, CDR2 YYREEE (reference sequence). The CDR3 has 16 amino acids. The V gene end was trimmed by 2 bases and the J gene end by 1 base; junction bases not matched to a gene: 6. Material: blood. This receptor was taken from a middle-aged man with Graves' ophthalmopathy. The rearrangement uses TRBV5-4 and TRBJ2-3, with 8 nucleotides matching TRBD2. This CDR3 reads CASSFAGGQGTDTQYF. DNA for the CDR3: TGTGCCAGCAGCTTCGCGGGGGGCCAAGGCACAGATACGCAGTATTTT.